Listed below are T cell receptor beta chains from one sample, sequenced in a study of patients and donors after allogeneic stem cell transplantation. One entry per CDR3 protein, called by TCRdb with MiXCR from the RT-PCR reads. The table lists roughly 12,000 distinct CDR3 sequences, under 30% of them singletons. The sample comprised blood, either unsorted or a sorted T cell fraction (not recorded which). These receptors were collected from a human donor who was either an allogeneic HSCT recipient or a stem cell or donor lymphocyte infusion donor (not recorded which). It is not recorded whose cells these are; they may come from a transplant donor. Both conserved end residues are part of each CDR3. D genes are given only for firm matches. Clone size is not always given. Where it is, it says once, few, many or a class for expanded clones.

NA | NA | TRBJ2-3 | TRBV4-2 | CASSQGGSGTDTQYF | TGTGCCAGCAGCCAAGGCGGTAGCGGCACAGATACGCAGTATTTT
medium-sized | NA | TRBJ1-1 | TRBV7-3 | CASSSQMNTEAFF | TGTGCCAGCAGCTCCCAGATGAACACTGAAGCTTTCTTT
once | TRBD1 | TRBJ2-7 | TRBV18 | CASSPGQVYEQYF | TGTGCCAGCTCACCGGGACAGGTCTACGAGCAGTACTTC
few | NA | TRBJ1-4 | TRBV20-1 | CSVGDGRGEKLFF | TGCAGTGTAGGGGACGGGAGGGGTGAAAAACTGTTTTTT
many | TRBD1 | TRBJ1-1 | TRBV7-2 | CASSLAGQGGQAFF | TGTGCCAGCAGCTTAGCGGGACAGGGGGGGCAAGCTTTCTTT
many | NA | TRBJ1-5 | TRBV20-1 | CSALTSLSNQPQHF | TGCAGTGCCCTGACAAGTCTTAGCAATCAGCCCCAGCATTTT
many | NA | TRBJ2-7 | TRBV5-4 | CASSPGRPYEQYF | TGTGCCAGCAGCCCGGGACGGCCCTACGAGCAGTACTTC
many | NA | TRBJ2-1 | TRBV3-1 | CASSQDPGFNEQFF | TGTGCCAGCAGCCAAGATCCGGGGTTCAATGAGCAGTTCTTC
NA | NA | TRBJ2-3 | TRBV4-3 | CASSQGWGLLLDTQYF | TGCGCCAGCAGCCAAGGGTGGGGACTGCTGCTAGATACGCAGTATTTT
NA | NA | TRBJ1-1 | TRBV7-9 | CASSLGGGSNTEAFF | TGTGCCAGCAGCTTAGGAGGGGGATCGAACACTGAAGCTTTCTTT
NA | TRBD1 | TRBJ1-6 | TRBV2 | CAVRDRASPLHF | TGTGCCGTCCGGGACAGGGCTTCACCCCTCCACTTT
NA | NA | TRBJ2-1 | TRBV23-1 | CASTPEGGTYNEQFF | TGCGCCAGCACCCCAGAGGGGGGGACCTACAATGAGCAGTTCTTC
NA | NA | TRBJ2-2 | TRBV11-2 | CASSVVENTGELFF | TGTGCCAGCAGCGTAGTAGAGAACACCGGGGAGCTGTTTTTT
NA | TRBD2 | TRBJ2-2 | TRBV12-3/TRBV12-4 | CASSLLAGGTGELFF | TGTGCCAGCAGCCTTCTAGCGGGAGGAACCGGGGAGCTGTTTTTT
NA | NA | TRBJ1-3 | TRBV7-8 | CASSLPRGDSGNTIYF | TGTGCCAGCAGCTTACCCCGAGGGGACTCTGGAAACACCATATATTTT
NA | NA | TRBJ1-5 | TRBV7-9 | CASSPGTLSNQPQHF | TGTGCCAGCAGCCCCGGGACACTTAGCAATCAGCCCCAGCATTTT
NA | NA | TRBJ1-5 | TRBV4-3 | CASSQEPTDQPQHF | TGCGCCAGCAGCCAAGAACCGACAGATCAGCCCCAGCATTTT
NA | TRBD1 | TRBJ1-5 | TRBV4-1 | CASSQGQGNQPQHF | TGCGCCAGCAGCCAGGGACAGGGTAATCAGCCCCAGCATTTT
few | NA | TRBJ2-5 | TRBV7-6 | CASSLVAGHLQETQYF | TGTGCCAGCAGCTTAGTTGCGGGACATCTCCAAGAGACCCAGTACTTC
NA | NA | TRBJ1-1 | TRBV27 | CASRTGTKDLAFF | TGTGCCAGCAGGACCGGGACTAAGGACTTAGCTTTCTTT
NA | NA | TRBJ1-1 | TRBV5-5 | CASRLVGGTEAFF | TGTGCCAGCAGGCTAGTGGGCGGCACTGAAGCTTTCTTT
few | TRBD1 | TRBJ1-6 | TRBV12-3/TRBV12-4 | CASRGQGGSPLHF | TGTGCCAGCAGGGGACAGGGTGGCTCACCCCTCCACTTT
few | NA | TRBJ2-1 | TRBV29-1 | CSVESGFEQFF | TGCAGCGTTGAATCTGGGTTTGAGCAGTTCTTC
few | NA | TRBJ1-2 | TRBV7-9 | CASSPRGYTF | TGTGCCAGCAGCCCCAGGGGCTACACCTTC
NA | TRBD2 | TRBJ2-1 | TRBV24-1 | CATSDSSGRVNNEQFF | TGTGCCACCAGTGATTCTAGCGGGAGGGTCAACAATGAGCAGTTCTTC
NA | NA | TRBJ1-2 | TRBV29-1 | CSVTLTGQYTF | TGCAGCGTTACTCTTACCGGACAATACACCTTC